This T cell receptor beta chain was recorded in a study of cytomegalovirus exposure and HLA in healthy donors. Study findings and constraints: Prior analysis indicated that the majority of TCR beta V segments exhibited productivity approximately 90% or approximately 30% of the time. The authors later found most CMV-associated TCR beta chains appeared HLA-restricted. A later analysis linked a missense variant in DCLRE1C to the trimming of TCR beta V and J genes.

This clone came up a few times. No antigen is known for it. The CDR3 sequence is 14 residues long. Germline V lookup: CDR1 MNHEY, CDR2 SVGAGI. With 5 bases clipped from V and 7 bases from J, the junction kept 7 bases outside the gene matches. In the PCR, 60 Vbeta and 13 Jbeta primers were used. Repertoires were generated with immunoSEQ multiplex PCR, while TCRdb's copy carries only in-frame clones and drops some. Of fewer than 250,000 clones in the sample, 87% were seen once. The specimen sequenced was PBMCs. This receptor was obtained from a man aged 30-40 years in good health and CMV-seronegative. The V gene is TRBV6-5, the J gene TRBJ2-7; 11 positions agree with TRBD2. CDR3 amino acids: CASSVLAGVSEQYF. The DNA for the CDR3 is TGTGCCAGCAGTGTACTAGCGGGGGTGAGTGAGCAGTACTTC.